This T cell receptor beta chain was found in a study of T cell repertoires in cytomegalovirus infection. Whole-study context: Public TCR beta signatures provided an indication of both CMV infection and a matching HLA type. General study findings and limits: Adding up the frequency of public TCR beta families identified people who carried CMV plus the relevant HLA. Ex vivo, HLA-C-restricted CMV-specific TCR beta clonotypes prevailed over the rest of the response.

MiXCR, run by TCRdb on the reads, gives a single entry per CDR3 protein. The sample carries 76,000 or so distinct CDR3 sequences, roughly 3.5% recorded once. There are many counts of this clonotype. Its antigen is as yet unknown. The ends were cut back, 3 bases at V and 2 bases at J, with 16 bases in the middle. This CDR3 is built from 16 residues. This sequence was found in a human donor in good health (CMV status not recorded). Some clones in this sample may be carry-over from other donors' samples. The rearrangement links TRBV12-3 or TRBV12-4 to TRBJ1-2; D gene unclear. The sample was PBMCs. The CDR3 loop is CASSLYDTGLNYGYTF. In nucleotides, the CDR3 is TGTGCCAGCAGTTTGTATGACACCGGCTTAAACTATGGCTACACCTTC.